Below are 14 T cell receptor beta chains sequenced from a single sample in a study of graft-versus-host responses after intestinal transplantation. These receptors' antigens are unknown. Only in-frame clones appear in the TCRdb table, and some are missing; sequencing was by immunoSEQ multiplex PCR. Of about 40,000 clones detected, 95% appear once; the ten largest clones hold about 0.54%. The input for sequencing was unstimulated CD8+ T cells sorted from spleen or lymph node cells, taken before transplant. These receptors were collected from a human donor who was the organ donor for an intestinal transplant.

This clone was observed a single time. The chain has TRBV4-1 and TRBJ1-4; no clear D. With 3 bases removed from V and 8 bases from J, the gap between germline ends came to 22 bases. Germline assignment: CDR1 MGHRA and CDR2 YSYEKL. The CDR3 has 17 amino acids. DNA for the CDR3: TGCGCCAGCAGCCACGAACTCCTTAGGGCAGGAGGGGAAAAACTGTTTTTT. This encodes CASSHELLRAGGEKLFF.

The rearrangement links TRBV7-6 to TRBJ2-7; TRBD2 aligns across 9 bases. Germline assignment: CDR1 SGHVS and CDR2 FNYEAQ. This CDR3 has 16 amino acids. V was clipped by 5 bases and J by 8 bases; unmatched bases: 16. The CDR3 DNA follows: TGTGCCAGCAGCCGCGAAAGAGCGGGGGGACGTCTGAAGCAGTACTTC. It specifies CASSRERAGGRLKQYF.

The chain is built from TRBV19 and TRBJ2-1; the match to TRBD1 covers 7 bases. The CDR3 sequence is 16 residues long. Germline trimming cut 3 bases from V and 0 bases from J; bases unmatched to any gene: 5. Germline lookup yields CDR1 LNHDA and CDR2 SQIVND (reference sequence). The CDR3, as DNA: TGTGCCAGTAGTATGGAGACAGGGAGCTCCTACAATGAGCAGTTCTTC. It translates to CASSMETGSSYNEQFF.

CDR3: CAWSVLDTGELFF. Here the CDR3 DNA reads TGTGCCTGGAGTGTACTGGATACCGGGGAGCTGTTTTTT. The gene calls are TRBV30 and TRBJ2-2; D gene ambiguous. This CDR3 is 13 amino acids long. CDR1 and CDR2 from the germline V gene are GTSNPN and SVGIG (reference sequence). V shed 0 bases and J shed 5 bases, with 7 bases lying between them. Complete variable domain (other parts from reference TRBV30 and TRBJ2-2): SQTIHQWPATLVQPVGSPLSLECTVEGTSNPNLYWYRQAAGRGLQLLFYSVGIGQISSEVPQNLSASRPQDRQFILSSKKLLLSDSGFYLCAWSVLDTGELFFGEGSRLTVL.

The chain recombines TRBV5-1 with TRBJ2-2; D is possibly TRBD2 (6 bases). The CDR3 sequence is 17 residues long. Germline loops: CDR1 SGHRS, CDR2 YFSETQ. Trimming removed 3 bases at V and 4 bases at J, with 19 bases between. The CDR3 sequence: CASSSRPGGAGTGELFF. CDR3 nucleotide sequence: TGCGCCAGCAGCTCCCGACCTGGAGGGGCTGGCACCGGGGAGCTGTTTTTT.

This clone was detected only a few times. The V and J genes are TRBV27 and TRBJ2-1; TRBD1 matches 7 bases. This CDR3 region has 13 residues. V lost 7 bases and J lost 8; bases outside the gene matches: 8. Germline CDR1 reads MNHEY; CDR2 reads SMNVEV (reference sequence). The CDR3 reads CASTRQGGDEQFF. CDR3 nucleotides: TGTGCCAGCACGAGACAGGGCGGCGATGAGCAGTTCTTC.

V is TRBV19 and J is TRBJ2-6; D might be TRBD1 or TRBD2, each matching 6 bases. The CDR3 length is 20 residues. The germline gives CDR1 LNHDA, CDR2 SQIVND (reference sequence). V was clipped by 2 bases and J by 3 bases, with 23 bases between them. Here the CDR3 reads CASSIWGAHIPRRGANVLTF. In nucleotides, the CDR3 is TGTGCCAGTAGTATATGGGGGGCGCATATCCCCCGCCGTGGGGCCAACGTCCTGACTTTC.

The rearrangement uses TRBV27 and TRBJ1-1; possibly TRBD1 for D (5 bases). CDR1 is MNHEY and CDR2 is SMNVEV in the germline V gene (reference sequence). With 2 bases removed from V and 2 bases from J, the gap between germline ends came to 6 bases. The CDR3 covers 13 residues. CDR3 amino acids: CASSLGHNTEAFF. DNA of the CDR3: TGTGCCAGCAGTTTAGGACATAACACTGAAGCTTTCTTT.

With regard to this clone: A junction end diverges from the germline sequence, so it may reflect a read error. Here the CDR3 reads CASSLDLVHAIF. In nucleotides, the CDR3 is TGTGCCAGCAGCTTAGATCTGGTCCATGCTATCTTC. This chain links TRBV11-2 with TRBJ2-1, with unresolved D. The CDR3 runs to 12 residues. Per the germline V gene, CDR1 is SGHAT and CDR2 is FQNNGV.

This sequence joins TRBV6-1 and TRBJ2-7; no clear D. Trimming left V 2 bases short and J 3 bases short, with 8 bases between. In germline, CDR1 is MNHNS, CDR2 SASEGT. This CDR3 has 13 amino acids. CDR3 loop: CASSESESYEQYF. The CDR3, as DNA: TGTGCCAGCAGTGAATCGGAGAGCTACGAGCAGTACTTC.

This clone came up once. V and J are TRBV7-9 and TRBJ1-2, with D maybe TRBD1 (5 bases). Trimming pared 2 bases from V and 7 bases from J, leaving 14 bases between. This CDR3 contains 14 residues. Germline CDR1 SEHNR, CDR2 FQNEAQ (reference sequence). The CDR3: CASSLQGEGVGYTF. The CDR3 DNA sequence: TGTGCCAGCAGCTTACAAGGGGAGGGAGTTGGCTACACCTTC.

The chain carries TRBV7-2 and TRBJ2-5; D is unresolved. Per the germline V gene, CDR1 is SGHTA and CDR2 is FQGNSA. This CDR3 region has 15 residues. Trimming pared 0 bases from V and 4 bases from J, leaving 12 bases between. In nucleotides, the CDR3 is TGTGCCAGCAGCTTAGCTAGCCGAGTGGGAGAGACCCAGTACTTC. Translation: CASSLASRVGETQYF. Combining the CDR3 with reference TRBV7-2 and TRBJ2-5 gives the whole variable domain GAGVSQSPSNKVTEKGKDVELRCDPISGHTALYWYRQSLGQGLEFLIYFQGNSAPDKSGLPSDRFSAERTGGSVSTLTIQRTQQEDSAVYLCASSLASRVGETQYFGPGTRLLVL.

The chain employs TRBV4-3 and TRBJ2-3, with TRBD2 matching 11 bases. This CDR3 is 15 amino acids long. V lost 6 bases to trimming and J lost 3 bases; unmatched junction nucleotides: 5. CDR1 and CDR2 from the germline V gene are LGHNA and YSLEER. CDR3: CASSTLAGGTDTQYF. DNA of the CDR3: TGCGCCAGCAGTACCCTAGCGGGGGGAACAGATACGCAGTATTTT.

The rearrangement links TRBV9 to TRBJ2-4; D may match TRBD1 or TRBD2 (6 bases each). Germline assignment: CDR1 SGDLS and CDR2 YYNGEE. V was pared by 4 bases and J by 8 bases, with 13 bases between. This CDR3 is 13 amino acids long. The CDR3 is CASSPGAWDIQYF. In nucleotides, the CDR3 is TGTGCCAGCAGCCCGGGGGCCTGGGACATTCAGTACTTC. The full variable domain, completed using reference TRBV9 and TRBJ2-4, is DSGVTQTPKHLITATGQRVTLRCSPRSGDLSVYWYQQSLDQGLQFLIQYYNGEERAKGNILERFSAQQFPDLHSELNLSSLELGDSALYFCASSPGAWDIQYFGAGTRLSVL.